Sequencing of this T cell receptor (beta chain) was carried out in a study of T-cell memory formation after mild COVID-19. MiXCR was run by TCRdb on the 5' RACE reads, yielding one entry per CDR3 protein. Of a few hundred thousand distinct CDR3 sequences in the sample, 20% to 25% were seen once. CDR1 and CDR2 from the germline V gene are MGHDK and SYGVNS. V was cut by 5 bases and J by 0 bases, with 7 bases left in between. This CDR3 contains 13 residues. The gene calls are TRBV25-1 and TRBJ2-5; no definite D call. The sequence was collected from a man younger than 35 who had mild COVID-19 (a few samples of this study predate the infection). Cell type and time point are not known. Sequencing was done on a sample of PBMCs or a T cell subset sorted from them (not recorded which). The CDR3 spells CASSLEHQETQYF. The CDR3 coding sequence is TGTGCCAGCAGTTTGGAACACCAAGAGACCCAGTACTTC.